The clone carrying this T cell receptor (beta chain) was found many times. This sample is part of a study of T cells in Graves' hyperthyroidism and ophthalmopathy. The CDR3 is 15 residues long. V was cut by 5 bases and J by 8 bases, with 16 bases left in between. CDR1 is SGHVS, CDR2 FNYEAQ, per germline. Stable Graves' hyperthyroidism meant no ophthalmopathy progression within 18 months. The study based diagnoses on clinical symptoms, serum thyroxine and TRAb, thyroid ultrasound and orbital computed tomography. What was amplified from RNA transcripts were TCR beta CDR3 regions. The TCR CDR3 first-round RT-PCR relied on the HTBI primer set. TCRdb used MiXCR to reprocess the multiplex PCR reads, holding one entry per CDR3 protein. This table holds around 200,000 distinct CDR3 sequences, around 16% found once.

The V call is TRBV7-6, the J call TRBJ1-6; possible D gene TRBD1, 6 bases. The receptor comes from a man aged 40-49 years with Graves' hyperthyroidism. The sequenced sample was blood. CDR3 in amino acids: CASSRTFGGDSPLHF. The CDR3 region has the DNA TGTGCCAGCAGCCGAACCTTCGGGGGCGATTCACCCCTCCACTTT. Combining the CDR3 with reference TRBV7-6 and TRBJ1-6 gives the whole variable domain GAGVSQSPRYKVTKRGQDVALRCDPISGHVSLYWYRQALGQGPEFLTYFNYEAQQDKSGLPNDRFSAERPEGSISTLTIQRTEQRDSAMYRCASSRTFGGDSPLHFGNGTRLTVT.